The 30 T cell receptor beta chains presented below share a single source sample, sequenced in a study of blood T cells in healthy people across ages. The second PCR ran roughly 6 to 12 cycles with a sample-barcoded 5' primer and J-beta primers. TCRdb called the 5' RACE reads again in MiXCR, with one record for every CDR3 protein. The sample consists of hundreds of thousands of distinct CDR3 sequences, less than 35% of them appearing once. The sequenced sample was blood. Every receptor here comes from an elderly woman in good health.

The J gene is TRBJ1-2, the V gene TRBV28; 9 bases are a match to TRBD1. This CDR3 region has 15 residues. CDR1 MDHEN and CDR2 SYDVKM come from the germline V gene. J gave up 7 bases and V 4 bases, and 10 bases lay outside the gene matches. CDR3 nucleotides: TGTGCCAGCAGTTCATCCGGGACAGGGTTAAGTGGCTACACCTTC. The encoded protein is CASSSSGTGLSGYTF.

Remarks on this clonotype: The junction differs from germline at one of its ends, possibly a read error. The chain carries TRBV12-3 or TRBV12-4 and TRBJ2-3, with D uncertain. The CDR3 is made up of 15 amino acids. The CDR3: CASSLDPTRTDAQYF. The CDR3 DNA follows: TGTGCCAGCAGTTTAGATCCTACGAGAACAGATGCGCAGTATTTT.

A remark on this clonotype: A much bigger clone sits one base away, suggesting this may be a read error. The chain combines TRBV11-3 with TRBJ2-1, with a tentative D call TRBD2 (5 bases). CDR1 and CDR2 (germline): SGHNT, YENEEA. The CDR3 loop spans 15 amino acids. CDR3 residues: CANSLDFGAYNEQFF. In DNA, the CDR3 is TGTGCCAACAGCTTAGATTTCGGGGCCTACAATGAGCAGTTCTTC.

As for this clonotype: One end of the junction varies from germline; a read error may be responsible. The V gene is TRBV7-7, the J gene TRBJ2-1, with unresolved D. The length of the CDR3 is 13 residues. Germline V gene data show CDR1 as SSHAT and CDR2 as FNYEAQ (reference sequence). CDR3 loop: CASSLLSGNEQFF. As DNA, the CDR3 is TGTGCTAGCAGCTTATTGAGTGGCAATGAGCAGTTCTTC.

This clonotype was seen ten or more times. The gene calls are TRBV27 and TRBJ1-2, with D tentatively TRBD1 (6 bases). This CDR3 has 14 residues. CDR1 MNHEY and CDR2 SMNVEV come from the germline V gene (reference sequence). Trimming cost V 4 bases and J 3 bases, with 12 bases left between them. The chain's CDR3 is CASSSEGGYYGYTF. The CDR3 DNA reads TGTGCCAGCAGTTCAGAGGGGGGGTACTATGGCTACACCTTC.

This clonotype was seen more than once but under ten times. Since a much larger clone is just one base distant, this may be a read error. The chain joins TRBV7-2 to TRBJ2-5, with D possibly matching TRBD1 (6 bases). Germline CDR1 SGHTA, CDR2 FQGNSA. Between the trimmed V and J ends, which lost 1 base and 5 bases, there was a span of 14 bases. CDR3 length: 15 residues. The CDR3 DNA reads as TGTGCCAGCAGCTTAGGTCAGGGGAGATGTGAGACCCAGTACTTC. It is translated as CASSLGQGRCETQYF.

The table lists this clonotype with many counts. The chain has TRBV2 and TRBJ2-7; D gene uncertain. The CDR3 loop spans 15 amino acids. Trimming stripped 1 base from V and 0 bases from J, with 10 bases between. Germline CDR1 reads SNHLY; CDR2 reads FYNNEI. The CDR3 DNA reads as TGTGCCAGCAGTGAAGATAGGGCCACCTCCTACGAGCAGTACTTC. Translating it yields CASSEDRATSYEQYF.

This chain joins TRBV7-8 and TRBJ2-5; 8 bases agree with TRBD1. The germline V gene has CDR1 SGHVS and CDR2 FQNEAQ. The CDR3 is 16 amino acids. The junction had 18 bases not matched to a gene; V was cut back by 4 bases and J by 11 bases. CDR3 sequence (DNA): TGTGCCAGCAGCTACCGGACAGGGAGGAGCGTCAATGAGCAGTACTTC. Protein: CASSYRTGRSVNEQYF.

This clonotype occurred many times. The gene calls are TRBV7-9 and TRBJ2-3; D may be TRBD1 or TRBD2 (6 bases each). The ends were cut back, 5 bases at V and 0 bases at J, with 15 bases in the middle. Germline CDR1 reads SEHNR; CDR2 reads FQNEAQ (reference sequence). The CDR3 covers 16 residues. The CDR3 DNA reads TGTGCCAGCAGCCCCATGAGGGGGGTCAGCACAGATACGCAGTATTTT. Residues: CASSPMRGVSTDTQYF.

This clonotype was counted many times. DNA for the CDR3: TGCGCCAGCAGAAGGCAGGGGGGGAACACTGAAGCTTTCTTT. Its protein is CASRRQGGNTEAFF. The V and J genes are TRBV5-1 and TRBJ1-1, with 7 bases matching TRBD1. Germline V lookup: CDR1 SGHRS, CDR2 YFSETQ. The CDR3 is 14 residues long. V trimming: 5 bases; J trimming: 1 base; junction bases outside the gene matches: 5.

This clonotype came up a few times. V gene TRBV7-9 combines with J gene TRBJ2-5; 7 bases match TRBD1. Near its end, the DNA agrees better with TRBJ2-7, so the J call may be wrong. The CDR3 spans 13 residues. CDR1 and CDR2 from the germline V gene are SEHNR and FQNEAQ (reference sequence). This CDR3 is CASSQNSGGEQYF. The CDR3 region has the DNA TGTGCCAGCAGCCAGAACTCAGGGGGCGAGCAGTACTTC.

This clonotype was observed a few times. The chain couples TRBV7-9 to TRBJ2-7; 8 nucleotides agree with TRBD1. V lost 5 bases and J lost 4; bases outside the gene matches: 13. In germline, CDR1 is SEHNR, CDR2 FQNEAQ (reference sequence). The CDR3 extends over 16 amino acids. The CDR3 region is CASSGDHGDRSYEQYF. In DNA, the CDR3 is TGTGCCAGCAGCGGGGACCATGGGGACAGGTCTTACGAGCAGTACTTC. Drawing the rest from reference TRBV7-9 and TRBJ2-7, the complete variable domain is DTGVSQNPRHKITKRGQNVTFRCDPISEHNRLYWYRQTLGQGPEFLTYFQNEAQLEKSRLLSDRFSAERPKGSFSTLEIQRTEQGDSAMYLCASSGDHGDRSYEQYFGPGTRLTVT.

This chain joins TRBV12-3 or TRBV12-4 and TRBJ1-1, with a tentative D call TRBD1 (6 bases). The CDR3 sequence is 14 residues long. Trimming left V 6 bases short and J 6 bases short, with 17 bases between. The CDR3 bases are TGTGCCAGCAGCGACCCCAGGGGTTCCCCTGAAGCTTTCTTT. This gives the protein CASSDPRGSPEAFF.

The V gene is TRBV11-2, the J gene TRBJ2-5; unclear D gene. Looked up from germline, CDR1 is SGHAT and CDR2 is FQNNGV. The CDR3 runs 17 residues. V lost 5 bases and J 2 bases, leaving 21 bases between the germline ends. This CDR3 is CASSQDSRLETQETQYF. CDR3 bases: TGTGCCAGCAGCCAAGATTCAAGGCTGGAGACGCAAGAGACCCAGTACTTC.

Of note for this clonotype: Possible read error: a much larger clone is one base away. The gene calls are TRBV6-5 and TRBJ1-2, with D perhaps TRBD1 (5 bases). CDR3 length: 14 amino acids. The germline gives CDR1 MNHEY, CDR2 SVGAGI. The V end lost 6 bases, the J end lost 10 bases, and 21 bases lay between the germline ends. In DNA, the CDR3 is TGTGCCAGCAGAGACGGGGGACGGAGTCCGGACTACACCTTC. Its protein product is CASRDGGRSPDYTF.

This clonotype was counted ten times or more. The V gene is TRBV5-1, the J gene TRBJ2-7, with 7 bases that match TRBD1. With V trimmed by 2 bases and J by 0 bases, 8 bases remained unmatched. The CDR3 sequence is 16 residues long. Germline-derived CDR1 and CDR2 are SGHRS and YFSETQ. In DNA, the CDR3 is TGCGCCAGCAGCTTACCGACGACAGGGAGCTCCTACGAGCAGTACTTC. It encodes CASSLPTTGSSYEQYF.

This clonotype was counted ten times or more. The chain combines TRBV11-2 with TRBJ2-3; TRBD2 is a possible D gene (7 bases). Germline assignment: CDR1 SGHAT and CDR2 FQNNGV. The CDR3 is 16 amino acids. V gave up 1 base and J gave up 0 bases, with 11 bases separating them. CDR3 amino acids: CASSLVAGASTDTQYF. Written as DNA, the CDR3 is TGTGCCAGCAGCTTAGTGGCGGGGGCGAGCACAGATACGCAGTATTTT.

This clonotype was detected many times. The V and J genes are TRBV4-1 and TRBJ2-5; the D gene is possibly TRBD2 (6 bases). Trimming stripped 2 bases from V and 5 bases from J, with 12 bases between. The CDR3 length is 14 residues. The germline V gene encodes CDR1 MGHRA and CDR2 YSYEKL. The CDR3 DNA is TGCGCCAGCAGCCAACAACACGGAGGGGAGACCCAGTACTTC. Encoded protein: CASSQQHGGETQYF.

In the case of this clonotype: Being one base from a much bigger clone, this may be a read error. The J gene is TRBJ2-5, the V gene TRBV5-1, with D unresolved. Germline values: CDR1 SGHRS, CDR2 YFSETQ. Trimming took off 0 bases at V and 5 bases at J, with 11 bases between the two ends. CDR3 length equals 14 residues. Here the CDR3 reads CASSLATQTETQYF. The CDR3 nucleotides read TGCGCCAGCAGCTTGGCCACCCAAACGGAGACCCAGTACTTC.

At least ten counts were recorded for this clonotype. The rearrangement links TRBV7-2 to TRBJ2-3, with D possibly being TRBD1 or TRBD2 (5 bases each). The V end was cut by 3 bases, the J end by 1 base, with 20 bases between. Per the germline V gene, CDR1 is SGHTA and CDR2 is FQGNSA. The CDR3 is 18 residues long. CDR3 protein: CASSFYGRGRGGTDTQYF. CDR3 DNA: TGTGCCAGCAGCTTCTACGGACGTGGGAGAGGGGGCACAGATACGCAGTATTTT.

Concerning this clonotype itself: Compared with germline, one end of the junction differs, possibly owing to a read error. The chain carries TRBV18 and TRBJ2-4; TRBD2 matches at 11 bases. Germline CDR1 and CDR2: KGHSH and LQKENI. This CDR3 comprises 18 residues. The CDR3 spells CANSPRPSGGSLSYKQYF. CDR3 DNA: TGTGCCAACTCACCACGGCCTAGCGGGGGGTCCCTTTCCTACAAGCAGTACTTC.

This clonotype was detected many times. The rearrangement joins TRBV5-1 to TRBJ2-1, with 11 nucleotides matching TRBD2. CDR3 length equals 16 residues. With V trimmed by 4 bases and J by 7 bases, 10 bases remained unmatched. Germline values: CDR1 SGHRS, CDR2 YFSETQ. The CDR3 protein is CASSPSGLAGINEQFF. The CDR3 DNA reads TGCGCCAGCAGCCCCTCCGGACTAGCGGGCATTAATGAGCAGTTCTTC. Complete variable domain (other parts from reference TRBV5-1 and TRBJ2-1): KAGVTQTPRYLIKTRGQQVTLSCSPISGHRSVSWYQQTPGQGLQFLFEYFSETQRNKGNFPGRFSGRQFSNSRSEMNVSTLELGDSALYLCASSPSGLAGINEQFFGPGTRLTVL.

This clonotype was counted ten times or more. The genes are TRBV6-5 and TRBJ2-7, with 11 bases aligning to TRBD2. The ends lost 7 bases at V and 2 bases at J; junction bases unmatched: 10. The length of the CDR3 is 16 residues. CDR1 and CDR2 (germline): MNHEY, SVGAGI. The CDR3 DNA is TGTGCCAGCACCGTCCACAATAGCGGGGGGGCCTACGAGCAGTACTTC. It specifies CASTVHNSGGAYEQYF.

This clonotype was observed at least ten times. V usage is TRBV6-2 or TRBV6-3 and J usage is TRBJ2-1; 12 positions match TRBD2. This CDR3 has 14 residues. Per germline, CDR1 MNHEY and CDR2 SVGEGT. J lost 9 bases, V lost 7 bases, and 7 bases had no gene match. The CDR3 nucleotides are TGTGCCAGCAAGACTAGCGGGGGCGGCGGTGAGCAGTTCTTC. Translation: CASKTSGGGGEQFF.

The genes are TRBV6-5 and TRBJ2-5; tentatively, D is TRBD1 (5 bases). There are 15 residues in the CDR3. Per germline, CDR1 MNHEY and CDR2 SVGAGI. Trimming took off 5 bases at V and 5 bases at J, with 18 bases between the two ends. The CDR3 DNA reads TGTGCCAGCAGTCAACCACGTGGGGCAGGGGAGACCCAGTACTTC. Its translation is CASSQPRGAGETQYF.

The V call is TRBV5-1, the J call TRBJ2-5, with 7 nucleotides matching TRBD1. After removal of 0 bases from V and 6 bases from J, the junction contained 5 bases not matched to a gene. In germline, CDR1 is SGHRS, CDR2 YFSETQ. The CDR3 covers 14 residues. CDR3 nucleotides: TGCGCCAGCAGCTTGGAAGGGGGCCGACAGACCCAGTACTTC. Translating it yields CASSLEGGRQTQYF.

The DNA for the CDR3 is TGTGCCAGCAGCTTGGGACACTCTAGCTCCTACGAGCAGTACTTC. As protein: CASSLGHSSSYEQYF. The chain uses TRBV11-3 and TRBJ2-7; the D gene is possibly TRBD1 (6 bases). The germline CDR1 and CDR2 sequences are SGHNT and YENEEA. V was trimmed by 3 bases and J by 0 bases, leaving 12 bases between them. The CDR3 contains 15 residues.

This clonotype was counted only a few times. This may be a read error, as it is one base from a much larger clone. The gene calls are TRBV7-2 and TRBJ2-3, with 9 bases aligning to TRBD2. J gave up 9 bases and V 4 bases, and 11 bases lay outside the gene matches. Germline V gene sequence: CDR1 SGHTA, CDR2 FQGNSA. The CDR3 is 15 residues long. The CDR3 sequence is CASSWAVAGAATQYF. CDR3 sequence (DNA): TGTGCCAGCAGCTGGGCGGTAGCGGGGGCTGCAACGCAGTATTTT.

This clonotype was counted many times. The DNA of the CDR3 is TGCAGTGCTCCACCGGGAACTAGCGGGGGTGGGAAGCAGTTCTTC. This encodes CSAPPGTSGGGKQFF. The chain employs TRBV20-1 and TRBJ2-1, with 11 bases matching TRBD2. Germline lookup yields CDR1 DFQATT and CDR2 SNEGSKA (reference sequence). V was pared by 5 bases and J by 11 bases, with 14 bases of the junction left unmatched. The CDR3 runs to 15 residues.

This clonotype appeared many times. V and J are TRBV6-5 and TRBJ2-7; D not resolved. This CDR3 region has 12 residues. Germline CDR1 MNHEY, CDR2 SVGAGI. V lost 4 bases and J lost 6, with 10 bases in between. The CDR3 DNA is TGTGCCAGCAGTTCCGGGCAGAGCGAGCAGTACTTC. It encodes CASSSGQSEQYF.